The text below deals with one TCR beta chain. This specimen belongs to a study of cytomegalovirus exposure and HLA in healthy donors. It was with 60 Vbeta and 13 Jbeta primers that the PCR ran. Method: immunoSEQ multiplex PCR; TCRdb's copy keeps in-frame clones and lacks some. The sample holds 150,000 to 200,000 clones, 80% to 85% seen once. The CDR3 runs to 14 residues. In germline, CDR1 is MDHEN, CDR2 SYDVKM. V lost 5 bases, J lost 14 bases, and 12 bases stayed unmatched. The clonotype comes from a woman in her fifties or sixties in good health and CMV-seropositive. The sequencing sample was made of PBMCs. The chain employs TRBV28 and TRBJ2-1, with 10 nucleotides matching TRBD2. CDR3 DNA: TGTGCCAGCAGTACGCCAAGCGGGAGGGCCCAGGAGTTCTTC. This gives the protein CASSTPSGRAQEFF.